This TCR beta chain was sequenced for a study of T cells in Graves' hyperthyroidism and ophthalmopathy. Findings and limits, study-wide: From stable hyperthyroidism, ophthalmopathy was separated by a 13 V-J model.

The CDR3 covers 14 residues. Trimming took 8 bases from V and 4 from J, leaving 15 bases between them. This clonotype was found many times. Its antigen is unidentified. Amplified TCR beta CDR3 regions came from RNA transcripts. First-round RT-PCR with HTBI primers amplified the TCR CDR3 region. One entry per CDR3 protein results from TCRdb running MiXCR on the multiplex PCR reads. The data hold hundreds of thousands of distinct CDR3 sequences, with 14% observed a single time. Patients with uncontrolled infections, other autoimmune diseases, pregnancy or lactation were excluded. The blood sample was taken at first hyperthyroidism diagnosis, before any ophthalmopathy symptoms.

The chain links TRBV12-3 or TRBV12-4 to TRBJ2-1; D uncertain. The specimen sequenced was blood. The clonotype was recovered from a woman aged 25 to 45 with Graves' hyperthyroidism that later progressed to Graves' ophthalmopathy. CDR3: CASCSPLLYNEQFF. The CDR3 DNA reads TGTGCCAGCTGCAGCCCCCTATTATACAATGAGCAGTTCTTC.